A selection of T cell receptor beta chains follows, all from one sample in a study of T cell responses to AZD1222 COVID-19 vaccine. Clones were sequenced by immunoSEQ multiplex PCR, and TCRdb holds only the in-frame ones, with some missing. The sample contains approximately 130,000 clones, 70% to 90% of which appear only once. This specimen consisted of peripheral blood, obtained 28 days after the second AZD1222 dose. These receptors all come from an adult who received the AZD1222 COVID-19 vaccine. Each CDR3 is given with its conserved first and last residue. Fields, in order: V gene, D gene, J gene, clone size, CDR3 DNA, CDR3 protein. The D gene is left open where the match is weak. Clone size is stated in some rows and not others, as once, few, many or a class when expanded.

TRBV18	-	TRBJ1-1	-	TGTGCCAGCTCCCCTTACGAGGGCCTGAACACTGAAGCTTTCTTT	CASSPYEGLNTEAFF
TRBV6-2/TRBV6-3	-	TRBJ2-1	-	TGTGCCAGCAGTTGGCTGGGCAGGGGCGCAACCAATGAGCAGTTCTTC	CASSWLGRGATNEQFF
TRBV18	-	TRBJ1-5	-	TGTGCCAGCTCCCCGACAGGAGATCAGCCCCAGCATTTT	CASSPTGDQPQHF
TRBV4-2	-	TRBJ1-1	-	TGTGCCAGCAGCCAAGATGGGCGGGACATTCTTGCTTTCTTT	CASSQDGRDILAFF
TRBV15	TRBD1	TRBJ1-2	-	TGTGCCACCAGCAGAGAGCCCCCCGGGACAGACTATGGCTACACCTTC	CATSREPPGTDYGYTF
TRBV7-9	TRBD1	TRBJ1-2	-	TGTGCCAGCAGCCCGGACAGGGGGAGCGGCTACACCTTC	CASSPDRGSGYTF
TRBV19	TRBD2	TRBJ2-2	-	TGTGCCAGTAGTATCTCTTGGTCGCTAGCGGGAGCGAGCGGGGAGCTGTTTTTT	CASSISWSLAGASGELFF
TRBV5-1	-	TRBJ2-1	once	TGCGCCAGCAGCTTCGGGGAGAGCTCCTACAATGAGCAGTTCTTC	CASSFGESSYNEQFF
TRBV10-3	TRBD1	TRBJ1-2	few	TGTGCCATCAGACCGGGGACAGGGCCCGTAACCTATGGCTACACCTTC	CAIRPGTGPVTYGYTF
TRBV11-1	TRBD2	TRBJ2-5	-	TGTGCCAGCAGCCCCTGGGCTAGCGGAGGAGGCGAGACCCAGTACTTC	CASSPWASGGGETQYF
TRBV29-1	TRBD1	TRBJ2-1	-	TGCAGCGTTGAGAAGGGGGCCAATGAGCAGTTCTTC	CSVEKGANEQFF
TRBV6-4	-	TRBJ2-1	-	TGTGCCAGCAGTGGGTTGGTGGCAGGGAACAATGAGCAGTTCTTC	CASSGLVAGNNEQFF
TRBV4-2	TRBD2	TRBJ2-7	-	TGTGCCAGCAGCCAGGTACTAGCGGCCGGAGGGTACGAGCAGTACTTC	CASSQVLAAGGYEQYF
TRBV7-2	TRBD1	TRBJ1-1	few	TGTGCCAGCAGCTTAGGTGCCTGGGGTGGCCTGGTAAGGACAGGTGAAGCTTTCTTT	CASSLGAWGGLVRTGEAFF
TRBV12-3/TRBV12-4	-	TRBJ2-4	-	TGTGCCAGCAGTTTAATGGAAAGCATTCAGTACTTC	CASSLMESIQYF